The clone carrying this TCR beta chain was found a few times. What it binds is not known. The sample is drawn from a study of identical twins. Study-level results: Insertions were reduced in abundant cord blood beta clonotypes but not in memory repertoires. Surplus twin overlap in beta out-of-frame sequences was less pronounced. With monozygotic twins, out-of-frame TCR alpha sharing exceeded what models estimated.

TCRdb re-analysed the 5' RACE reads in MiXCR, keeping a single row per CDR3 protein. The sample holds roughly 250,000 distinct CDR3 sequences, more than 12% seen once. This TCR was sampled from a woman between 18 and 29 years old in good health. Sequencing input: memory (CD45RO+) T cells sorted from blood.

CDR3 DNA sequence: TGCAGTGCTAAACCGGGACAGTCCTATGGCTACACCTTC. It is translated as CSAKPGQSYGYTF. J is TRBJ1-2 and V is TRBV20-1; 7 nucleotides align to TRBD1. After removal of 4 bases from V and 4 bases from J, the junction contained 6 bases not matched to a gene. Germline values: CDR1 DFQATT, CDR2 SNEGSKA (reference sequence). The CDR3 consists of 13 residues.